This T cell receptor beta chain was captured by sequencing in a study of blood T cell repertoires in COVID-19. Assay used: immunoSEQ multiplex PCR; TCRdb lists only in-frame clones, some missing. Seen here are 70,000 to 90,000 clones, roughly 87% observed once, and the top ten hold around 4%. The V gene end was trimmed by 4 bases and the J gene end by 0 bases; junction bases not matched to a gene: 4. Germline V lookup: CDR1 SGDLS, CDR2 YYNGEE. CDR3 length: 16 residues. This sequence originates from a man aged 55-75 years with acute or convalescent COVID-19. The chain has TRBV9 and TRBJ2-7, with 13 bases fitting TRBD2. Sequences were obtained from peripheral blood. The CDR3 is CASSLGTSGDSYEQYF. CDR3 nucleotides: TGTGCCAGCAGCCTCGGGACTAGCGGGGACTCCTACGAGCAGTACTTC.